Here is one T cell receptor (beta chain) with its context. In this sample, this clonotype turned up many times. Its target antigen remains unknown. No base quality information exists; no much larger clone differs at one position. The sample's treatment or condition label, decoded: in vitro stimulation with specific CMV peptide epitopes to enrich CMV-specific T cells. The run used an Illumina HiSeq 1500. TCRdb handled the public reads itself, with Q25 trimming in fastp and clone calling in MiXCR, and kept productive beta chains. Each record represents a unique CDR3 protein, reported with the most common genes and DNA among its rows. The sample table contains approximately 110,000 distinct CDR3 sequences; only one count was recorded for over 25% of them. Around three fifths of the sample goes to the ten largest clones. This sample was included in a study of T cell repertoires in cytomegalovirus infection (dated by TCRdb to between 2018 and 2021). Regarding the complete study: Recently identified HLA-C-restricted CMV epitopes, whose presentation resists viral immunomodulation, were targeted by peptide stimulations together with well-studied HLA-B-restricted epitopes. Because public TCR beta signatures pointed to carriage of CMV infection together with the matching HLA type, the HLA type of each donor mattered for the analysis. Points the paper makes about the study in general: In both this cohort and an independent cohort of some 370 donors, the cumulative frequency of public TCR beta family members distinguished carriers of CMV infection plus the relevant HLA type. The ex vivo response was dominated by HLA-C-restricted CMV-specific TCR beta clonotypes, which also provided the single most frequent clonotype in two of eight donors.

CDR1 SGHTA and CDR2 FQGNSA are derived from the germline V gene. The CDR3 spans 17 residues, from the cysteine through the phenylalanine. Only CDR3 DNA remains: 51 bases, in frame from the first base. V is cut by 5 bases and J by 0 bases, and the space between the germline ends is 19 bases. Source: CD8+ T cells from cultured PBMCs, taken from culture after CMV antigen stimulation. The chain is assembled from TRBV7-2 and TRBJ2-5; the best D guess is TRBD2, with 7 bases matching. The sequence was collected from a human donor in good health (CMV status not recorded). Some clones in this sample may be carry-over from other donors' samples. CDR3 region: CASSPPRGGPYQETQYF. The nucleotide sequence reads as follows: TGTGCCAGCAGCCCCCCGCGCGGGGGCCCGTACCAAGAGACCCAGTACTTC. With the portions outside the CDR3 filled from the reference TRBV7-2 and TRBJ2-5 genes, the complete variable region becomes GAGVSQSPSNKVTEKGKDVELRCDPISGHTALYWYRQSLGQGLEFLIYFQGNSAPDKSGLPSDRFSAERTGGSVSTLTIQRTQQEDSAVYLCASSPPRGGPYQETQYFGPGTRLLVL.